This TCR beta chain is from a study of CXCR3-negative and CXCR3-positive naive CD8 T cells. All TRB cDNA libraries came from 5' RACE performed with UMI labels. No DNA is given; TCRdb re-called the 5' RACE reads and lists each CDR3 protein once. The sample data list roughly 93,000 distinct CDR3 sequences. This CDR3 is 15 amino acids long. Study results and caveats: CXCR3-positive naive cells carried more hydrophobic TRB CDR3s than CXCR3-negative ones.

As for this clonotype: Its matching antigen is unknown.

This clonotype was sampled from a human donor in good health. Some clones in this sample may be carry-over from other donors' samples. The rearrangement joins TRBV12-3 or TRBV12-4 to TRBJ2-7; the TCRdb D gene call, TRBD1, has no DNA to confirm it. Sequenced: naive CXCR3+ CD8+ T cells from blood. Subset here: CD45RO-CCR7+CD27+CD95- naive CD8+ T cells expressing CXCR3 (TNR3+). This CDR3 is CASAPQFSGSHEQYF.